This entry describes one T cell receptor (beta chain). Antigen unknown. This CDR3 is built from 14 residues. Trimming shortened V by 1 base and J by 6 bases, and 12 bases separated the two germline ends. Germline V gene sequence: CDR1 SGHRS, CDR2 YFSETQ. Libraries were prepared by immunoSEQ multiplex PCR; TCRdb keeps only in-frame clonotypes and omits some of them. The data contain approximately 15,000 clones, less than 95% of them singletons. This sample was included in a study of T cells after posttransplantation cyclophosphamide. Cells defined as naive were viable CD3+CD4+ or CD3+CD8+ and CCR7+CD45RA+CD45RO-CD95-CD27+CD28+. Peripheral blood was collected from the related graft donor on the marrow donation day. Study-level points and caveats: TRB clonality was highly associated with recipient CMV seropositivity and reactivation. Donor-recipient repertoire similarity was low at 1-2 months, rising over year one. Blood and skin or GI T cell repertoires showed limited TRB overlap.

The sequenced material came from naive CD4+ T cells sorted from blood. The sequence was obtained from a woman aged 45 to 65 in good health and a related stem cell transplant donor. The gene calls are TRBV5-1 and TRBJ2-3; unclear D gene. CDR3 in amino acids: CASSLPRPGDTQYF. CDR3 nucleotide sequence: TGCGCCAGCAGCTTGCCGAGGCCCGGGGATACGCAGTATTTT.